The source of this T cell receptor beta chain is a study of blood T cells in healthy people across ages. A second PCR of about 7 to 12 cycles used a sample-barcoded 5' primer and a J-beta primer mix. A single record per CDR3 protein comes from TCRdb applying MiXCR to the 5' RACE reads. The sample contains 600,000 to 1,000,000 distinct CDR3 sequences, nearly 60% of which appear only once. Trimming shortened V by 1 base and J by 5 bases, and 9 bases separated the two germline ends. Per the germline V gene, CDR1 is SEHNR and CDR2 is FQNEAQ (reference sequence). CDR3 length: 14 amino acids. The rearrangement joins TRBV7-9 to TRBJ2-1; D not resolved. This receptor was obtained from a man in his thirties or forties in good health. Sequences were obtained from blood. The CDR3 sequence is CASSLDLPHNEQFF. The CDR3 DNA reads as TGTGCCAGCAGCTTAGATTTGCCTCACAATGAGCAGTTCTTC. The full variable domain, its missing parts supplied by reference TRBV7-9 and TRBJ2-1, is DTGVSQNPRHKITKRGQNVTFRCDPISEHNRLYWYRQTLGQGPEFLTYFQNEAQLEKSRLLSDRFSAERPKGSFSTLEIQRTEQGDSAMYLCASSLDLPHNEQFFGPGTRLTVL.